What follows is one TCR beta chain and its context. Original analysis: By means of reference gene primer amplification, nucleated cell counts were estimated. Sequencing was performed with immunoSEQ multiplex PCR; in TCRdb, only in-frame clones are kept and a portion is missing. The V and J calls and clone size were taken over from that table, and D and trimming were inferred from the DNA. Seen here are approximately 230,000 clones, approximately 82% observed once, and the top ten hold 4.9%. This record belongs to a study of blood T cell repertoires in COVID-19. The V gene's germline CDR1 is MDHEN and CDR2 SYDVKM. Trimming took 4 bases from V and 7 from J; bases not matched to a gene: 13. CDR3 length: 16 amino acids.

Sequenced input: peripheral blood. The source of this sequence is an elderly woman with active or convalescent COVID-19. This chain connects TRBV28 to TRBJ1-3, with TRBD1 matching 7 bases. CDR3 nucleotides: TGTGCCAGCAGTTCCGTCCGAAGGGGGCTGAGGAACACCATATATTTT. This gives the protein CASSSVRRGLRNTIYF.